This T cell receptor (beta chain) stems from a study of CD8+ T cells in alopecia areata. Germline CDR1 is SQVTM and CDR2 is ANQGSEA. V shed 1 base and J shed 1 base, with 12 bases lying between them. The CDR3 is made up of 15 amino acids. The table lists this clone with a count of one. The authors extracted RNA and reverse transcribed it into cDNA as the sequencing template. Only in-frame clones appear in the TCRdb table, and some are missing; sequencing was by immunoSEQ multiplex PCR. The sample lists about 140,000 clones; around four fifths were seen once. Described treatment: oral pan-JAK inhibitor, 5-10 mg twice daily.

Source: CD8+ T cells sorted from blood, taken at week 4, from a patient treated with tofacitinib. This receptor was identified in a human donor with alopecia areata. This chain links TRBV29-1 with TRBJ2-3; D remains ambiguous. The CDR3, as DNA: TGCAGCGTTGAAGGTGTCCAGGCACGCACAGATACGCAGTATTTT. This translates into CSVEGVQARTDTQYF.